This TCR beta chain derives from a study of vaccination effects on CD4 cells after COVID-19 (dated by TCRdb to between 2022 and 2023). General notes on the study: Participants received two doses of either the BNT162b2 or the mRNA-1273 mRNA SARS-CoV-2 vaccine. The study compared SARS-CoV-2 spike-specific CD4+ TCR repertoires before and after mRNA vaccination in COVID-19 convalescent patients and infection-naive vaccine recipients. Altogether, approximately 10 COVID-19 convalescent patients and 4 SARS-CoV-2-naive healthy vaccine recipients made up the full study. Cultures from other donors in the study were sequenced with the Oncomine TCR Beta short-read assay on an Illumina iSeq 100.

For this clone: Its antigen remains unidentified. No much larger clone exists at a distance of one base, and base qualities are not known.

According to the germline V gene, CDR1 reads MGHRA and CDR2 reads YSYEKL. V gives up 4 bases and J gives up 0 bases, and the segment between their germline ends measures 10 bases. The CDR3 goes from the cysteine to the phenylalanine over 15 residues. Just CDR3 DNA is preserved here, 45 bases in frame from base 1. The ViraFEST assay stimulated PBMC with viral peptide pools and then used TCR sequencing to identify antigen-specific CD4+ T cell clonotypes by expansion. After less than 13 days of culture, CD4+ T cells were isolated with the EasySep CD4+ T cell isolation kit. Healthy vaccine recipients had no prior SARS-CoV-2 infection, confirmed by negative nucleocapsid antibodies before and after vaccination. Each well held some 1.9 million PBMC cultured in IMDM containing approximately 5% human AB serum, roughly 9.6 IU/ml IL-2 and gentamicin, along with roughly 10 ug/ml peptides. On days 3 and 7, half of the culture medium was replaced with fresh IL-2-containing medium. Unless noted otherwise, every peptide stimulation condition was cultured in triplicate wells. Using Ficoll-Paque Plus gradient centrifugation, PBMC were separated from whole blood and then either used fresh or cryopreserved at -140C. The spike proteins of SARS-CoV-2 and of the common cold coronaviruses HCoV-NL63, HCoV-OC43 and HCoV-229E were spanned by overlapping peptide pools. Genomic DNA was extracted from cultured CD4+ T cells with the QIAamp micro DNA kit.

Library preparation was by the immunoSEQ multiplex PCR assay. DNA from the cultured and isolated CD4+ T cells underwent TCR beta CDR3 sequencing. The paper's data handling went like this. Non-productive TCR sequences were removed, reads were trimmed to the CDR3 region, and CDR3s of at least 7 amino acids were retained. The MANAFEST web app was used to pick out antigen-specific clonotypes by comparing their expansion in peptide wells with that in reference cultures. For clones to be considered positive, expansion at FDR<0.05 versus reference and all other wells, an odds ratio above 5, and a frequency above 0.1% in two replicate wells were required. Cross-reactive clonotypes were defined as significantly expanded in SARS-CoV-2 spike wells and in at least one common cold coronavirus spike condition. CDR3 similarity was assessed by Levenshtein distance with the stringdist R package, and unrooted trees were built with ape in R 3.6.1. TCRdb took over this immuneACCESS table, retaining in-frame rearrangements with V and J assigned. Such tables are incomplete; in checked studies, under half of the missing clones stem from an unresolved V gene, and the remainder is unexplained. V, J and clone size are those of that table, while D and trimming were read from the DNA. Across this sample there are 20,000 or so clones, with 65% to 85% seen only once. Jointly, the top ten make up over 9.5% of the sample.

General conclusions and limits of the study: In healthy vaccine recipients, vaccine-induced clones were almost all SARS-CoV-2 mono-reactive, with only 1 of 255 cross-reactive with common cold coronaviruses. The study was limited by a small number of convalescent patients, and early post-infection timepoints were lacking. Both infection-induced and vaccine-induced clones contracted markedly at late post-vaccination timepoints, which is consistent with waning T cell responses.

This receptor was identified in a human donor who received a COVID-19 vaccine. The input for sequencing was CD4+ T cells from PBMCs cultured with HCoV-229E spike peptides, taken before COVID-19 vaccination. This specimen's cell subset or site label, interpreted: HCoV-229E spike overlapping peptide pool stimulation. Recombination connected TRBV4-1 to TRBJ2-4; there is no confident call for the D gene. The sequenced DNA is TGCGCCAGCAGCCTAGTGGGATTAGCCAAAAACATTCAGTACTTC. The resulting protein is CASSLVGLAKNIQYF.